The rows below give T cell receptor beta chains drawn from one sample of a study of shared clonotypes between healthy human individuals. Some clones are missing from TCRdb's copy, which holds only in-frame ones; the method was immunoSEQ multiplex PCR. Altogether 660,000 or so clones are present, about 96% being singletons, with the ten largest covering approximately 0.1%. Sequenced material: naive CD8+ T cells sorted from blood. The receptors were gathered from a woman younger than 45 in good health. Each CDR3 is given with its conserved first and last residue. D genes are given only for firm matches. Expanded clones get a size class; other rows say once, few or many, or leave the size out.

J,size,V,D,CDR3,DNA
TRBJ2-7,-,TRBV29-1,-,CSVEGEDDARSYEQYF,TGCAGCGTTGAAGGGGAGGACGACGCCCGCTCCTACGAGCAGTACTTC
TRBJ2-2,once,TRBV4-1,TRBD2,CASSRLFAAGVKTGELFF,TGCGCCAGCAGCCGACTCTTTGCAGCGGGAGTGAAAACCGGGGAGCTGTTTTTT
TRBJ1-6,-,TRBV5-6,-,CASSEGPRSSYNSPLHF,TGTGCCAGCAGCGAGGGGCCGAGGAGCTCCTATAATTCACCCCTCCACTTT
TRBJ2-1,once,TRBV12-2,-,CASRPGLGNNEQFF,TGTGCAAGTCGCCCGGGACTAGGTAACAATGAGCAGTTCTTC
TRBJ2-7,-,TRBV11-2,-,CASSFRDRYSYEQYF,TGTGCCAGCAGCTTCCGGGACCGATACTCCTACGAGCAGTACTTC
TRBJ2-7,-,TRBV29-1,-,CSVEEGSSYEQYF,TGCAGCGTTGAAGAGGGATCCTCCTACGAGCAGTACTTC
TRBJ2-7,-,TRBV2,-,CASSEARTVTYEQYF,TGTGCCAGCAGTGAAGCTCGGACAGTTACCTACGAGCAGTACTTC
TRBJ1-5,-,TRBV18,-,CASSPAQGYDQPQHF,TGTGCCAGCTCACCAGCACAGGGCTACGATCAGCCCCAGCATTTT
TRBJ2-7,-,TRBV28,TRBD2,CASRGGTPNEQYF,TGTGCCAGCAGGGGGGGGACTCCTAACGAGCAGTACTTC
TRBJ2-7,once,TRBV28,TRBD2,CAVRPAGGPHEQYF,TGTGCCGTACGACCCGCGGGGGGGCCCCACGAGCAGTACTTC
TRBJ2-7,-,TRBV28,TRBD2,CASSLLTTSAKYEQYF,TGTGCCAGCAGTTTACTTACAACTAGCGCAAAGTACGAGCAGTACTTC
TRBJ1-1,-,TRBV27,-,CASSWTVQTEAFF,TGTGCCAGCAGTTGGACAGTCCAGACTGAAGCTTTCTTT
TRBJ1-3,-,TRBV21-1,-,CASSKEEGGNSGNTIYF,TGTGCCAGCAGCAAAGAGGAGGGGGGAAACTCTGGAAACACCATATATTTT
TRBJ2-2,-,TRBV9,-,CASSVAEWDPVGGELFF,TGTGCCAGCAGCGTAGCCGAGTGGGACCCCGTTGGCGGGGAGCTGTTTTTT
TRBJ2-2,-,TRBV29-1,TRBD1,CSVRTGKNTGELFF,TGCAGCGTTCGGACAGGGAAGAACACCGGGGAGCTGTTTTTT
TRBJ2-3,-,TRBV29-1,TRBD2,CSVGGGSTDTQYF,TGCAGCGTTGGGGGGGGGAGCACAGATACGCAGTATTTT
TRBJ2-7,once,TRBV4-3,-,CASSQQGEQYF,TGCGCCAGCAGCCAGCAGGGCGAGCAGTACTTC
TRBJ1-5,-,TRBV11-3,-,CASSSGGVSSNQPQHF,TGTGCCAGCAGCTCTGGGGGGGTTTCAAGCAATCAGCCCCAGCATTTT
TRBJ2-7,-,TRBV27,-,CASSSEVGEQYF,TGTGCCAGCAGTTCAGAGGTGGGCGAGCAGTACTTC
TRBJ2-1,-,TRBV11-3,-,CASSLGTNEQFF,TGTGCCAGCAGCTTAGGTACGAATGAGCAGTTCTTC
TRBJ2-7,-,TRBV29-1,-,CSALFGASYEQYF,TGCAGCGCCCTTTTCGGGGCCTCCTACGAGCAGTACTTC
TRBJ1-1,-,TRBV15,-,CATSSLAGDAFF,TGTGCCACCAGCAGCCTGGCCGGGGACGCTTTCTTT
TRBJ2-3,-,TRBV9,-,CASSVEGSGTDTQYF,TGTGCCAGCAGCGTAGAGGGTAGCGGCACAGATACGCAGTATTTT
TRBJ2-7,-,TRBV7-8,-,CASTPNLIGNEDEQYF,TGTGCCAGCACCCCTAATCTCATAGGTAATGAAGATGAGCAGTACTTC
TRBJ2-7,-,TRBV6-5,-,CASSYWGDSYEQYF,TGTGCCAGCAGTTACTGGGGGGACTCCTACGAGCAGTACTTC
TRBJ1-4,once,TRBV2,-,CASSEAWVGGVVEKLFF,TGTGCCAGCAGTGAAGCCTGGGTAGGAGGGGTGGTTGAAAAACTGTTTTTT
TRBJ1-1,-,TRBV28,TRBD1,CASSSPLRDRRNTEAFF,TGTGCCAGCAGTTCCCCCTTGAGGGACAGGAGGAACACTGAAGCTTTCTTT
TRBJ2-1,-,TRBV7-9,TRBD2,CASRAPGLVSEQFF,TGTGCCAGCAGGGCACCGGGACTAGTGAGTGAGCAGTTCTTC
TRBJ2-7,-,TRBV7-9,TRBD1,CASRTGAREQYF,TGTGCCTCTCGGACAGGGGCCCGTGAGCAGTACTTC
TRBJ2-3,-,TRBV7-9,-,CASSARTGREGDTQYF,TGTGCCAGCAGCGCCCGGACAGGGAGGGAAGGAGATACGCAGTATTTT
TRBJ2-1,-,TRBV5-6,TRBD2,CASSLAGSSGVYNEQFF,TGTGCCAGCAGCTTGGCGGGTAGTAGCGGGGTTTACAATGAGCAGTTCTTC